The rows below give T cell receptor beta chains drawn from one sample of a study of T cell responses to AZD1222 COVID-19 vaccine. Sequenced by immunoSEQ multiplex PCR; TCRdb stores in-frame clones only, minus some. The sample has 65,000 to 90,000 clones, 87% seen once. Sequencing used peripheral blood, obtained 28 days after the second AZD1222 dose. The receptors here all came from an adult who received the AZD1222 COVID-19 vaccine. CDR3s include the opening cysteine and the closing phenylalanine or tryptophan. The order of the fields is CDR3 protein, CDR3 DNA, D gene, V gene, clone size, J gene. D genes are given only for firm matches. Clone size is shown for a subset of rows, as once, few, many or a class of expanded clone.

CDR3 protein: CASSGEEGQPQHF; CDR3 DNA: TGTGCCAGCAGCGGGGAGGAGGGTCAGCCCCAGCATTTT; D gene: .; V gene: TRBV9; clone size: .; J gene: TRBJ1-5
CDR3 protein: CASSAGNWETQYF; CDR3 DNA: TGTGCCAGCAGCGCCGGGAATTGGGAGACCCAGTACTTC; D gene: .; V gene: TRBV6-5; clone size: .; J gene: TRBJ2-5
CDR3 protein: CASSRGPGNTIYF; CDR3 DNA: TGTGCTAGCAGCCGCGGGCCTGGAAACACCATATATTTT; D gene: .; V gene: TRBV7-7; clone size: .; J gene: TRBJ1-3
CDR3 protein: CASSKVRRSGNTIYF; CDR3 DNA: TGTGCCAGCAGCAAAGTACGGCGCTCTGGAAACACCATATATTTT; D gene: .; V gene: TRBV21-1; clone size: .; J gene: TRBJ1-3
CDR3 protein: CASSPAIGTTGYTF; CDR3 DNA: TGCGCCAGCAGCCCCGCGATAGGGACAACTGGCTACACCTTC; D gene: .; V gene: TRBV5-1; clone size: .; J gene: TRBJ1-2
CDR3 protein: CASRYQASSYEQYF; CDR3 DNA: TGTGCCAGCAGGTATCAGGCGAGCTCCTACGAGCAGTACTTC; D gene: .; V gene: TRBV7-8; clone size: .; J gene: TRBJ2-7
CDR3 protein: CASSHRTGGFYGYTF; CDR3 DNA: TGTGCCAGCAGCCATAGGACAGGGGGCTTCTATGGCTACACCTTC; D gene: TRBD1; V gene: TRBV3-1/TRBV3-2; clone size: once; J gene: TRBJ1-2
CDR3 protein: CASSQQEKLFF; CDR3 DNA: TGTGCCAGCAGCCAGCAGGAAAAACTGTTTTTT; D gene: .; V gene: TRBV7-9; clone size: medium-sized; J gene: TRBJ1-4
CDR3 protein: CASSLREAGQPQHF; CDR3 DNA: TGTGCCAGCAGCTTAAGGGAAGCTGGTCAGCCCCAGCATTTT; D gene: .; V gene: TRBV7-8; clone size: .; J gene: TRBJ1-5
CDR3 protein: CATSRLTPVQRLSEQFF; CDR3 DNA: TGTGCCACCAGCAGACTGACACCTGTCCAAAGGTTGAGTGAGCAGTTCTTC; D gene: .; V gene: TRBV15; clone size: .; J gene: TRBJ2-1